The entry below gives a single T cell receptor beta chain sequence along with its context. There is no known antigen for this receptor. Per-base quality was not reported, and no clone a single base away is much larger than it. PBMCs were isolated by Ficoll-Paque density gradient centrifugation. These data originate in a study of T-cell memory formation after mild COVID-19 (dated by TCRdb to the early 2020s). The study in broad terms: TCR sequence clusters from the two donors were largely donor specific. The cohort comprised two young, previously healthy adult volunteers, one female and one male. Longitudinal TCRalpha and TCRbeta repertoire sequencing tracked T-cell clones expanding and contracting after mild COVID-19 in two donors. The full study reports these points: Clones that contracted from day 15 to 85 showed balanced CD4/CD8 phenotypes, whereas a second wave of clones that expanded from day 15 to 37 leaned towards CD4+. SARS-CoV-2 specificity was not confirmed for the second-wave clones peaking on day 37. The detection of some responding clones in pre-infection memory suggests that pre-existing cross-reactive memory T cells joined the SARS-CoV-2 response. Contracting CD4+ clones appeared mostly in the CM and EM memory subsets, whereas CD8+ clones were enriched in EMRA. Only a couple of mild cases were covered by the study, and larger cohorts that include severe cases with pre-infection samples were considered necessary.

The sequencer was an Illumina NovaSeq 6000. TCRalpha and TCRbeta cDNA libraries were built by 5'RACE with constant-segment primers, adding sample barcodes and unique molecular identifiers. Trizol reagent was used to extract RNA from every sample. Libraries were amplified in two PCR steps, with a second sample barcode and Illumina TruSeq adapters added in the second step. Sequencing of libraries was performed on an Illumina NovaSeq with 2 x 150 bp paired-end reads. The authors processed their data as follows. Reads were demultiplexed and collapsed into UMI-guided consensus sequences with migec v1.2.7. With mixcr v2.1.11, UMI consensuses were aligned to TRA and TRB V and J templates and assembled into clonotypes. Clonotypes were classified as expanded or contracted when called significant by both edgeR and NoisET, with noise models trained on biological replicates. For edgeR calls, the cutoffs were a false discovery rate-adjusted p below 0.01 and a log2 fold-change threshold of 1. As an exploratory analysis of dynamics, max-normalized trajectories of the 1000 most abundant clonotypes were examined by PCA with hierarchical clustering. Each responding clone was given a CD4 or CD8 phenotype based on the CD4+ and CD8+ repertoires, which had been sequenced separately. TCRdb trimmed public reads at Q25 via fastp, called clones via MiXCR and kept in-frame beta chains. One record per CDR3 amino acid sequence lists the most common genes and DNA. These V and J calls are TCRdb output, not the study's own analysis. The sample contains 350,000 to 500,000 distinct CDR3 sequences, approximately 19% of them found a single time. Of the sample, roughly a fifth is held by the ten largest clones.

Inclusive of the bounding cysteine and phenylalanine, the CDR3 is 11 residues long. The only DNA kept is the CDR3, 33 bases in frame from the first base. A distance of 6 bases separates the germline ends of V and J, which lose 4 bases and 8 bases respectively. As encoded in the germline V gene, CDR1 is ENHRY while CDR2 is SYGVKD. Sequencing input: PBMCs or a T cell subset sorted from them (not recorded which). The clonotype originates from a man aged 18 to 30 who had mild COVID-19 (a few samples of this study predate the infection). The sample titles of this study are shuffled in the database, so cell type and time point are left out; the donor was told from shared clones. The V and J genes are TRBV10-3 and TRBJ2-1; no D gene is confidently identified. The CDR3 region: CAISVTDEQFF. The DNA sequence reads TGTGCCATCAGTGTGACGGATGAGCAGTTCTTC.